This T cell receptor beta chain is drawn from a study of identical twins. Study conclusions and caveats: Insertions were fewer in abundant cord blood beta clonotypes, whereas memory repertoires showed none of this pattern. Beta out-of-frame twin sharing showed a weaker excess.

The donor group consisted entirely of healthy Caucasians. This CDR3 spans 16 amino acids. Trimming took off 6 bases at V and 0 bases at J, with 17 bases between the two ends. Germline lookup yields CDR1 ENHRY and CDR2 SYGVKD. A universal primer site arose from template switching, and cDNA bore unique molecular identifiers. TCRdb fed the 5' RACE reads into MiXCR, producing one record per CDR3 protein. The table includes hundreds of thousands of distinct CDR3 sequences, 11% to 15% detected once. For this clonotype: Antigen specificity is unknown.

V gene TRBV10-3 combines with J gene TRBJ1-2; D might be TRBD1 (5 bases). This clonotype was obtained from a woman between 18 and 29 years old in good health. Input material: memory (CD45RO+) T cells sorted from blood. CDR3 amino acids: CAIRGERWEANYGYTF. The CDR3 coding sequence is TGTGCCATCAGGGGGGAAAGATGGGAAGCTAACTATGGCTACACCTTC.